A single sample is the source of the 21 T cell receptor beta chains below, sequenced in a study of T cells generated in artificial thymic organoids listed by TCRdb under 2017. What these receptors recognize is not known. Library preparation employed 5' RACE. This sample was sequenced with an Illumina MiSeq. Separate semi-nested PCR amplifications were run for the TCRalpha and TCRbeta libraries, using Advantage 2 and reverse primers located in the TRAC or TRBC constant regions. Using fastp at Q25 and MiXCR, TCRdb reprocessed the public reads and kept productive beta chains. Every distinct CDR3 protein forms one entry, paired with its most common genes and DNA. The sample yields roughly 5,300 distinct CDR3 sequences; less than 30% were counted once. Approximately 3% of the sample comes from the top ten. Artificial thymic organoids were generated by aggregating human HSPCs with MS5 murine stromal cells transduced with human DLL1, and the organoids were cultured at an air-liquid interface. FACS-purified CD34+CD3- hematopoietic stem and progenitor cells depleted of residual T cells were used to seed the organoids.

Sequenced material: naive CD8+ T cells grown in artificial thymic organoids from cord blood stem and progenitor cells. The cell subset or site label of this sample denotes: CD3+TCRalphabeta+CD8SP T cells; for blood, CD45RO-CCR7+ naive CD8+ T cells. The receptors originated from a human donor who gave cord blood stem cells for thymic organoid culture, a cardiac surgery patient who gave postnatal thymus, or a blood donor (not recorded which).

In this sample, this clonotype turned up a few times. With a much larger clone just one base away, this may be a read error. The rearrangement joins TRBV20-1 to TRBJ1-3; unclear D gene. The CDR3 consists of 14 residues. Germline lookup yields CDR1 DFQATT and CDR2 SNEGSKA (reference sequence). The CDR3 DNA reads TGCAGTGCTAGAACTTGCGGAACTGGAAACACCGTATATTTT. Its translation is CSARTCGTGNTVYF.

This clonotype is classed as medium-sized. The chain couples TRBV11-2 to TRBJ2-7; no firm D call. CDR1 is SGHAT, CDR2 FQNNGV, per germline. Trimming took 3 bases from V and 4 from J, leaving 10 bases between them. The CDR3 is made up of 13 amino acids. Here the CDR3 DNA reads TGTGCCAGCAGCTTGAAAAGTTTTTACGAGCAGTACTTC. It translates to CASSLKSFYEQYF.

This clonotype rates as medium-sized (0.01 to 0.1%). The V call is TRBV4-3, the J call TRBJ2-3; D unclear. Germline lookup yields CDR1 LGHNA and CDR2 YSLEER. Trimming pared 3 bases from V and 2 bases from J, leaving 9 bases between. This CDR3 has 14 residues. CDR3 in amino acids: CASSQRAVTDTQYF. DNA of the CDR3: TGCGCCAGCAGCCAGCGCGCAGTCACAGATACGCAGTATTTT.

The genes are TRBV12-3 or TRBV12-4 and TRBJ1-2; weak D call: TRBD1 (6 bases). The CDR3 is made up of 15 amino acids. V was pared by 4 bases and J by 8 bases, with 20 bases between. The CDR3 protein is CASSSRGFTGSGYTF. The CDR3 coding sequence is TGTGCCAGCAGTTCTAGGGGCTTCACAGGGAGCGGCTACACCTTC.

The CDR3 spells CASSFAWGFYGYTF. The CDR3 coding sequence is TGTGCCAGCAGCTTCGCCTGGGGATTTTATGGCTACACCTTC. The V gene is TRBV7-2, the J gene TRBJ1-2; D not resolved. This CDR3 is 14 amino acids long. Germline V gene data show CDR1 as SGHTA and CDR2 as FQGNSA. V was pared by 3 bases and J by 5 bases, with 13 bases between.

By share, this clonotype counts as medium-sized (0.01 to 0.1%). CDR3: CASSQDGEGPRTGELFF. In DNA form, the CDR3 reads TGTGCCAGCAGCCAAGACGGAGAGGGCCCCAGGACCGGGGAGCTGTTTTTT. The chain links TRBV3-1 to TRBJ2-2; D may be TRBD2 (5 bases). The V end was cut by 0 bases, the J end by 5 bases, with 16 bases between. The germline V gene encodes CDR1 LGHDT and CDR2 YNNKEL (reference sequence). This CDR3 spans 17 amino acids.

Within the sample, this clonotype is medium-sized. The V and J genes are TRBV20-1 and TRBJ2-7; TRBD1 might be the D (5 bases). V lost 7 bases to trimming and J lost 0 bases, with 16 bases between them. Per the germline V gene, CDR1 is DFQATT and CDR2 is SNEGSKA (reference sequence). This CDR3 has 14 amino acids. For the CDR3, the DNA is TGCAGTGTCAGACCCAGGGCGAGCTCCTACGAGCAGTACTTC. It translates to CSVRPRASSYEQYF.

This clonotype is termed medium-sized. The chain employs TRBV4-1 and TRBJ1-2; D gene unclear. V lost 4 bases, J lost 4 bases, and 13 bases lay in between. Germline V gene sequence: CDR1 MGHRA, CDR2 YSYEKL. The CDR3 has 14 residues. The CDR3 reads CASSPTWIGYGYTF. The DNA for the CDR3 is TGCGCCAGCAGCCCCACCTGGATCGGCTATGGCTACACCTTC.

This clonotype is termed medium-sized. The chain recombines TRBV29-1 with TRBJ1-1; D ambiguous. The CDR3 sequence is 12 residues long. Looked up from germline, CDR1 is SQVTM and CDR2 is ANQGSEA. V gave up 6 bases and J gave up 6 bases, with 14 bases separating them. Written as DNA, the CDR3 is TGCAGCGTCAAGACAAGGATAGCTGAAGCTTTCTTT. Translated, it gives CSVKTRIAEAFF.

Points on this clonotype: Since a much larger clone is just one base distant, this may be a read error. The V call is TRBV28, the J call TRBJ2-5; D possibly uses TRBD1 or TRBD2 (7 bases each). V was pared by 5 bases and J by 7 bases, with 14 bases between. The CDR3 covers 13 residues. CDR1 MDHEN and CDR2 SYDVKM come from the germline V gene. The CDR3 region has the DNA TGTGCCAGCAGTGCAGGGGGGGCGGCGACCCAGTACTTC. Translation gives CASSAGGAATQYF.

This clonotype is medium-sized (0.01 to 0.1%) by share. V and J are TRBV27 and TRBJ2-3, with TRBD2 matching over 7 bases. Per germline, CDR1 MNHEY and CDR2 SMNVEV (reference sequence). CDR3 length: 13 amino acids. The CDR3 is CGHGRTSTDTQYF. The CDR3 bases are TGTGGGCACGGGAGGACTAGCACAGATACGCAGTATTTT.

This clonotype is deemed medium-sized. This chain links TRBV4-2 with TRBJ2-7, with 8 positions matching TRBD2. The V and J ends lost 0 bases and 3 bases, in that order; junction bases with no gene match: 10. The CDR3 consists of 17 residues. Germline V gene data show CDR1 as LGHNA and CDR2 as YNFKEQ. The CDR3 protein is CASSQDNRLAGFYEQYF. The CDR3 nucleotides are TGTGCCAGCAGCCAAGATAATCGCCTAGCGGGCTTCTACGAGCAGTACTTC.

The chain couples TRBV10-3 to TRBJ2-7; a weak D match, TRBD2 (5 bases). Trimming removed 6 bases from V and 5 bases from J, with 11 bases in between. The CDR3 contains 12 residues. The germline V gene has CDR1 ENHRY and CDR2 SYGVKD. CDR3 sequence reads: CAISPRANEQYF. The CDR3 nucleotides read TGTGCCATCAGCCCGCGGGCGAACGAGCAGTACTTC.

The V gene is TRBV5-6, the J gene TRBJ1-2; 8 bases are shared with TRBD1. V lost 0 bases and J lost 6; bases outside the gene matches: 1. Per germline, CDR1 SGHDT and CDR2 YYEEEE. The CDR3 has 13 amino acids. This CDR3 reads CASSLGTGNGYTF. The DNA for the CDR3 is TGTGCCAGCAGCTTGGGGACAGGGAATGGCTACACCTTC.

This clonotype was detected only once. This may stem from a read error, because a much larger clone lies one nucleotide away. The V and J genes are TRBV9 and TRBJ2-1, with D perhaps matching TRBD2 (5 bases). There are 14 residues in the CDR3. Germline CDR1 reads SGDLS; CDR2 reads YYNGEE. CDR3 sequence reads: CAGSRGGVYNEQFF. In DNA form, the CDR3 reads TGTGCCGGCAGCAGAGGAGGAGTCTACAATGAGCAGTTCTTC.

V is TRBV12-3 or TRBV12-4 and J is TRBJ1-1; TRBD1 agrees at 7 bases. The length of the CDR3 is 14 residues. After removal of 6 bases from V and 2 bases from J, the junction contained 6 bases not matched to a gene. DNA for the CDR3: TGTGCCAGCAGCGCGACAGGGTGCAACACTGAAGCTTTCTTT. Protein sequence: CASSATGCNTEAFF.

By share of the sample, this clonotype is medium-sized (0.01 to 0.1%). This chain links TRBV12-3 or TRBV12-4 with TRBJ1-4, with unresolved D. Trimming stripped 1 base from V and 3 bases from J, with 6 bases between. This CDR3 region has 14 residues. Here the CDR3 reads CASSLGRSNEKLFF. CDR3 bases: TGTGCCAGCAGTTTAGGACGGTCTAATGAAAAACTGTTTTTT.

The rearrangement uses TRBV28 and TRBJ1-4, with D perhaps TRBD1 (6 bases). V was shortened by 8 bases and J by 4 bases, with 11 bases between the two germline ends. The CDR3 is 13 amino acids. Germline CDR1 reads MDHEN; CDR2 reads SYDVKM. This CDR3 is CASGGTSNEKLFF. The DNA for the CDR3 is TGTGCCAGCGGCGGGACAAGTAATGAAAAACTGTTTTTT.

This clonotype is medium-sized (0.01 to 0.1%) by share. V and J are TRBV20-1 and TRBJ1-1, with no clear D. CDR1 and CDR2 (germline): DFQATT, SNEGSKA (reference sequence). Deletions cut 3 bases from V and 0 bases from J, with 8 bases between. This CDR3 comprises 13 residues. CDR3 loop: CSASGPLNTEAFF. The CDR3 nucleotides are TGCAGTGCTAGCGGTCCCCTGAACACTGAAGCTTTCTTT.

This chain connects TRBV5-1 to TRBJ1-6, with D perhaps matching TRBD1 (5 bases). Per the germline V gene, CDR1 is SGHRS and CDR2 is YFSETQ. The CDR3 covers 15 residues. Trimming removed 6 bases at V and 4 bases at J, with 14 bases between. The DNA of the CDR3 is TGCGCCAGCAAAGGAGGAGGACATTATAATTCACCCCTCCACTTT. This sequence encodes CASKGGGHYNSPLHF.

The J gene is TRBJ1-5, the V gene TRBV9; D gene uncertain. In germline, CDR1 is SGDLS, CDR2 YYNGEE. This CDR3 contains 14 residues. V was clipped by 0 bases and J by 3 bases, with 7 bases between them. CDR3 nucleotides: TGTGCCAGCAGCGTAGGCATAGACAATCAGCCCCAGCATTTT. Its translation is CASSVGIDNQPQHF.